This is a list of T cell receptor beta chains from one sample in a study of blood T cell repertoires in COVID-19. Only in-frame clones appear in the TCRdb table, and some are missing; sequencing was by immunoSEQ multiplex PCR. The sample carries 95,000 or so clones, 79% recorded once. Specimen: peripheral blood. Receptors originate from a woman older than 75 with active or convalescent COVID-19. CDR3s include the opening cysteine and the closing phenylalanine or tryptophan. The order of the fields is CDR3 protein, CDR3 DNA, V gene, clone size, J gene, D gene. D genes are given only for firm matches. Only some rows state a clone size, as once, few, many or a class for expanded clones.

CDR3 protein: CSVQVGANVLTF
CDR3 DNA: TGCAGCGTTCAGGTTGGGGCCAACGTCCTGACTTTC
V gene: TRBV29-1
clone size: few
J gene: TRBJ2-6
D gene: NA

CDR3 protein: CASSLAPRGRNTGELFF
CDR3 DNA: TGTGCCAGCAGCTTGGCGCCCAGGGGGCGCAACACCGGGGAGCTGTTTTTT
V gene: TRBV5-4
clone size: NA
J gene: TRBJ2-2
D gene: TRBD1

CDR3 protein: CASSSSGSHYNEQFF
CDR3 DNA: TGTGCCAGCAGTTCTAGCGGGAGTCACTACAATGAGCAGTTCTTC
V gene: TRBV7-2
clone size: NA
J gene: TRBJ2-1
D gene: TRBD2

CDR3 protein: CASSSFGGQTYEQYF
CDR3 DNA: TGTGCCAGCAGCTCGTTTGGAGGACAGACCTACGAGCAGTACTTC
V gene: TRBV5-4
clone size: NA
J gene: TRBJ2-7
D gene: NA

CDR3 protein: CASSVLQGSGANVLTF
CDR3 DNA: TGTGCCAGCAGCGTCCTACAGGGATCTGGGGCCAACGTCCTGACTTTC
V gene: TRBV5-4
clone size: NA
J gene: TRBJ2-6
D gene: NA

CDR3 protein: CASSLDGGGVASYNEQFF
CDR3 DNA: TGTGCCAGCAGCCTGGACGGGGGAGGGGTGGCCTCCTACAATGAGCAGTTCTTC
V gene: TRBV7-8
clone size: NA
J gene: TRBJ2-1
D gene: TRBD2

CDR3 protein: CASNGDSYEQYF
CDR3 DNA: TGTGCCAGCAACGGAGACTCCTACGAGCAGTACTTC
V gene: TRBV2
clone size: NA
J gene: TRBJ2-7
D gene: NA

CDR3 protein: CASSQVVTSGYTF
CDR3 DNA: TGTGCCAGCAGCCAAGTAGTCACTTCTGGCTACACCTTC
V gene: TRBV3-1/TRBV3-2
clone size: NA
J gene: TRBJ1-2
D gene: NA

CDR3 protein: CASETGGVGIHSRSEAFF
CDR3 DNA: TGCGCCAGCGAAACAGGGGGAGTAGGTATTCATTCGCGGTCTGAAGCTTTCTTT
V gene: TRBV5-1
clone size: NA
J gene: TRBJ1-1
D gene: TRBD1

CDR3 protein: CSGRRGLGSQETQYF
CDR3 DNA: TGCAGCGGTCGGAGGGGCCTTGGGTCCCAAGAGACCCAGTACTTC
V gene: TRBV29-1
clone size: NA
J gene: TRBJ2-5
D gene: NA

CDR3 protein: CASSTGAGGYTF
CDR3 DNA: TGTGCCAGCAGCACAGGGGCGGGTGGCTACACCTTC
V gene: TRBV7-2
clone size: NA
J gene: TRBJ1-2
D gene: TRBD1